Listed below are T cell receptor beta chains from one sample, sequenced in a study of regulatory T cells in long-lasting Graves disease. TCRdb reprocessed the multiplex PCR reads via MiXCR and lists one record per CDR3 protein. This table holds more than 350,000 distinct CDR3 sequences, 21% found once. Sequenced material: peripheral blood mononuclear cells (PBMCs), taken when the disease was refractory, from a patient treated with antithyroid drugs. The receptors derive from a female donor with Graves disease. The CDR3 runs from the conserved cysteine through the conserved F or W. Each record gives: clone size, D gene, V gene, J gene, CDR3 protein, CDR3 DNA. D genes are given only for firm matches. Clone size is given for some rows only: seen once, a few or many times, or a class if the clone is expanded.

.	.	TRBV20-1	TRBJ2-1	CSARVSRGRNEQFF	TGCAGTGCTAGAGTTAGCCGGGGGAGGAATGAGCAGTTCTTC
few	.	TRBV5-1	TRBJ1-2	CASSLSRGGQSGYTF	TGCGCCAGCAGCTTGTCGAGGGGGGGGCAGAGTGGCTACACCTTC
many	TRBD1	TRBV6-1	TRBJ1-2	CASSTPGTGFANYGYTF	TGTGCCAGCAGTACTCCCGGGACAGGGTTTGCTAACTATGGCTACACCTTC
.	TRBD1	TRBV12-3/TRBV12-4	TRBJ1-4	CASSRDRGDEKLFF	TGTGCCAGCAGCAGAGACAGGGGAGATGAAAAACTGTTTTTT
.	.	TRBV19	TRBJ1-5	CASCGQYNQPQHF	TGTGCCAGTTGCGGACAGTACAATCAGCCCCAGCATTTT
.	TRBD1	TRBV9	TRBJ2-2	CASSVGGTVAGELFF	TGTGCCAGCAGCGTAGGTGGGACAGTAGCCGGGGAGCTGTTTTTT
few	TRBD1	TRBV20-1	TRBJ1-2	CSASRGQGLDYGYTF	TGCAGTGCTAGTAGGGGACAGGGGTTGGACTATGGCTACACCTTC
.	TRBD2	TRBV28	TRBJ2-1	CASSSFSGPGPNEQFF	TGTGCCAGCAGTTCCTTTAGCGGGCCAGGACCAAATGAGCAGTTCTTC
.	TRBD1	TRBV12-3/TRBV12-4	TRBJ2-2	CASRGGVGELFF	TGTGCCAGCAGAGGGGGCGTCGGGGAGCTGTTTTTT
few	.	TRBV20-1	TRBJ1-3	CSVGVGGNTIYF	TGCAGTGTCGGAGTGGGAGGAAACACCATATATTTT
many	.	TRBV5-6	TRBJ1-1	CASSLETAEAFF	TGTGCCAGCAGCTTGGAGACGGCTGAAGCTTTCTTT
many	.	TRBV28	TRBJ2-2	CASSPTGRELFF	TGTGCCAGCAGCCCGACAGGCCGGGAGCTGTTTTTT
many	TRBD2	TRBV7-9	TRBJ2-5	CASSLASGGVQETQYF	TGTGCCAGCAGCTTAGCTAGCGGGGGGGTCCAAGAGACCCAGTACTTC
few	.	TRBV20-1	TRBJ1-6	CSARSGLAGGTPLHF	TGCAGTGCTAGGTCAGGCCTGGCTGGAGGGACACCCCTCCACTTT
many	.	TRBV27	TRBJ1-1	CASGWGEAFF	TGTGCCAGTGGGTGGGGGGAAGCTTTCTTT
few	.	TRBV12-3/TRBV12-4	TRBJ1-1	CASSSGSPNTEAFF	TGTGCCAGCAGTTCCGGGTCCCCGAACACTGAAGCTTTCTTT
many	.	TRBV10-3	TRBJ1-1	CAISESRTRVSEAFF	TGTGCCATCAGTGAGTCGAGGACGAGGGTCAGTGAAGCTTTCTTT
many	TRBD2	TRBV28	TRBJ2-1	CASSSQPGLAAGQFF	TGTGCCAGCAGTTCTCAACCTGGACTAGCGGCGGGGCAGTTCTTC
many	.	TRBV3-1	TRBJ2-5	CASSQEGLARGETQYF	TGTGCCAGCAGCCAAGAGGGACTTGCCAGGGGGGAGACCCAGTACTTC
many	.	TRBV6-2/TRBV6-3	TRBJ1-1	CASSYSSSPNTEAFF	TGTGCCAGCAGTTACTCGAGCAGCCCGAACACTGAAGCTTTCTTT
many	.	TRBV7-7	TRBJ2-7	CASSLGQGPSYEQYF	TGTGCCAGCAGCTTAGGGCAGGGGCCGTCTTACGAGCAGTACTTC
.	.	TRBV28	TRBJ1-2	CASSATGTPLYGYTF	TGTGCCAGCAGTGCCACCGGGACACCCCTCTATGGCTACACCTTC
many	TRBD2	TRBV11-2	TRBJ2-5	CASSLALDSGSGETQYF	TGTGCCAGCAGCTTAGCCCTCGATAGCGGGAGTGGAGAGACCCAGTACTTC
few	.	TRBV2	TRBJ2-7	CASSSNLHSEQYF	TGTGCCAGCAGTTCCAATCTGCATAGCGAGCAGTACTTC
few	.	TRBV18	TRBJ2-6	CASSPATNSGANVLTF	TGTGCCAGCTCACCGGCCACGAACTCTGGGGCCAACGTCCTGACTTTC
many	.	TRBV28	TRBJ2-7	CASRLPTGTVSYEQYF	TGTGCCAGCAGGTTACCGACAGGTACCGTTTCCTACGAGCAGTACTTC
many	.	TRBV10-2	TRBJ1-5	CASSDDNVIVPQHF	TGCGCCAGCAGTGATGACAACGTAATTGTGCCCCAGCATTTT
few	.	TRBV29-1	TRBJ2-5	CSVPGGGETQYF	TGCAGCGTACCAGGGGGAGGAGAGACCCAGTACTTC